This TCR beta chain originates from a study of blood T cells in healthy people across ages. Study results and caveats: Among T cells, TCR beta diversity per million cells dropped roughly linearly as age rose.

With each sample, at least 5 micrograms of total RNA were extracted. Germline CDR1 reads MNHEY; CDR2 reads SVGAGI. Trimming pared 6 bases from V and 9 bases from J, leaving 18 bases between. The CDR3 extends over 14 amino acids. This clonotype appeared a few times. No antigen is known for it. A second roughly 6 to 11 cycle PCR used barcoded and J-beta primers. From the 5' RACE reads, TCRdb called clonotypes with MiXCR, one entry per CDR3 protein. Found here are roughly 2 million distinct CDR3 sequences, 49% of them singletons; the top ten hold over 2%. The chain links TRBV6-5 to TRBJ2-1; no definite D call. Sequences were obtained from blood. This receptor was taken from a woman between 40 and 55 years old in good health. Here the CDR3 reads CASSLDFVAAEQFF. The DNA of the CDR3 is TGTGCCAGCAGCCTAGATTTCGTGGCGGCTGAGCAGTTCTTC.